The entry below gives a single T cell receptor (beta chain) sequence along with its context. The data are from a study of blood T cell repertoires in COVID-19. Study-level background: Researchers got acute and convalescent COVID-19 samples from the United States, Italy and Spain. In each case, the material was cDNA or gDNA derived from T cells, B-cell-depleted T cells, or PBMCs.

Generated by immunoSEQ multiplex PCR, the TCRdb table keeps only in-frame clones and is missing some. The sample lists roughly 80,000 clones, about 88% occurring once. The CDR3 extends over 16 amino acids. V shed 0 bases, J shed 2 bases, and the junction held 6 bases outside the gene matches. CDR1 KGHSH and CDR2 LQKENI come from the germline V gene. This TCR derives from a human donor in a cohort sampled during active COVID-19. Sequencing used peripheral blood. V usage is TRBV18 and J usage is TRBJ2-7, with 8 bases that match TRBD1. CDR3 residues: CASSPPLQGVTYEQYF. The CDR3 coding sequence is TGTGCCAGCTCACCACCCCTACAGGGGGTAACCTACGAGCAGTACTTC.